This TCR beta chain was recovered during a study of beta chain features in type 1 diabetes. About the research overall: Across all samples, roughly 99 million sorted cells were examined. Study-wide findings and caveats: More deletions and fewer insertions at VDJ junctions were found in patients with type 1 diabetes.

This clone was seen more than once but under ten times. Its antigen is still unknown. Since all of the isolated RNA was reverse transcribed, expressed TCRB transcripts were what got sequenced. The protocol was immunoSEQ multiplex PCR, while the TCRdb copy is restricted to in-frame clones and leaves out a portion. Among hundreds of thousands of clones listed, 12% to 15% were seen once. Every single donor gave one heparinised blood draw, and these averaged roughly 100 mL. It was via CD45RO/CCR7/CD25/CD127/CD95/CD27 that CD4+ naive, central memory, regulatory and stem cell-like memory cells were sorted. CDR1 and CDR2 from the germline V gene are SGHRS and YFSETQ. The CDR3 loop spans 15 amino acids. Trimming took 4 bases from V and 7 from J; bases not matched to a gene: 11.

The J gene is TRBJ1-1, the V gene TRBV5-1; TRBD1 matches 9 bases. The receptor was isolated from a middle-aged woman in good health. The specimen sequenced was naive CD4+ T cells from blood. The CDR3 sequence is CASSRTGQGGGEAFF. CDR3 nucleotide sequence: TGCGCCAGCAGCCGGACGGGACAGGGAGGGGGTGAAGCTTTCTTT.